These 14 T cell receptor beta chains originate from one sample sequenced in a study. Using its own MiXCR run on the RT-PCR reads, TCRdb lists one record per CDR3 protein. The top ten clones hold 3.6% of a sample with 650,000 to 800,000 distinct CDR3 sequences, approximately 14% of them seen once. Sequencing was carried out using memory CD4+ T cells from blood. These receptors were taken from a female donor in good health, serving as a healthy control.

This clonotype occurred many times. The chain carries TRBV29-1 and TRBJ2-5; 9 bases are shared with TRBD1. The CDR3 loop spans 12 amino acids. J gave up 5 bases and V 7 bases, and 5 bases lay outside the gene matches. Germline V CDR1 and CDR2: SQVTM, ANQGSEA. CDR3 loop: CSAKGQGETQYF. The CDR3, as DNA: TGCAGCGCGAAGGGACAGGGCGAGACCCAGTACTTC.

Only a few counts were recorded for this clonotype. This rearrangement joins TRBV7-3 to TRBJ2-6, with D unresolved. The CDR3 consists of 16 residues. V shed 2 bases and J shed 0 bases, with 8 bases lying between them. Germline-derived CDR1 and CDR2 are SGHTA and FQGTGA. DNA of the CDR3: TGTGCCAGCAGCTTATTGGGTAGCTCTGGGGCCAACGTCCTGACTTTC. The encoded protein is CASSLLGSSGANVLTF.

This clonotype showed up just a few times. The chain has TRBV6-4 and TRBJ1-2, with TRBD1 identical over 10 bases. J gave up 6 bases and V 2 bases, and 3 bases lay outside the gene matches. This CDR3 has 14 residues. Germline lookup yields CDR1 MRHNA and CDR2 SNTAGT. CDR3 nucleotide sequence: TGTGCCAGCAGTGACAGACAGGGGGCCGATGGCTACACCTTC. Translation gives CASSDRQGADGYTF.

This clonotype was picked up a small number of times. This chain's CDR3 is CASSRQGSGWGQFF. CDR3 bases: TGTGCCAGCAGTCGACAGGGTTCAGGATGGGGGCAGTTCTTC. The chain uses TRBV6-2 or TRBV6-3 and TRBJ2-1; 7 bases fit TRBD1. The CDR3 spans 14 residues. V lost 5 bases and J lost 12; bases outside the gene matches: 13. CDR1 and CDR2 (germline): MNHEY, SVGEGT.

V gene TRBV28 combines with J gene TRBJ1-5, with a tentative D call TRBD1 (6 bases). V was shortened by 7 bases and J by 0 bases, with 13 bases between the two germline ends. The CDR3 is 15 residues long. The germline CDR1 and CDR2 sequences are MDHEN and SYDVKM. The CDR3 is CASILGGNSNQPQHF. In nucleotides, the CDR3 is TGTGCCAGCATCCTAGGGGGAAATAGCAATCAGCCCCAGCATTTT.

This clonotype occurred a few times. The gene calls are TRBV7-8 and TRBJ2-5, with D possibly TRBD1 on 5 matching bases. There are 16 residues in the CDR3. Trimming took off 5 bases at V and 2 bases at J, with 18 bases between the two ends. Germline V gene data show CDR1 as SGHVS and CDR2 as FQNEAQ. CDR3 residues: CASSPQTAPSQETQYF. For the CDR3, the DNA is TGTGCCAGCAGCCCCCAGACAGCACCGTCACAAGAGACCCAGTACTTC.

This clonotype occurred many times. The rearrangement links TRBV6-1 to TRBJ2-1; 12 bases align to TRBD2. The CDR3 extends over 16 amino acids. Per germline, CDR1 MNHNS and CDR2 SASEGT. Trimming cost V 6 bases and J 0 bases; bases outside gene matches: 3. CDR3 DNA sequence: TGTGCCAGCAGCGAACTAGCGGGGGGCTCCTACAATGAGCAGTTCTTC. Translation gives CASSELAGGSYNEQFF.

The chain joins TRBV11-2 to TRBJ2-5; TRBD1 agrees at 11 bases. The V gene end was trimmed by 3 bases and the J gene end by 4 bases; junction bases not matched to a gene: 10. Germline V gene data show CDR1 as SGHAT and CDR2 as FQNNGV. This CDR3 spans 17 amino acids. CDR3 sequence: CASSLGDRGNLVETQYF. CDR3 bases: TGTGCCAGCAGCTTGGGGGACAGGGGGAATTTAGTAGAGACCCAGTACTTC.

Many counts were recorded for this clonotype. This chain links TRBV20-1 with TRBJ1-5; no firm D call. The germline CDR1 and CDR2 sequences are DFQATT and SNEGSKA (reference sequence). The CDR3 is 13 amino acids. The V and J ends lost 0 bases and 5 bases respectively, with 8 bases between them. This CDR3 is CSARDVLDQPQHF. The CDR3 DNA reads as TGCAGTGCTAGAGATGTCTTAGATCAGCCCCAGCATTTT.

The chain carries TRBV6-1 and TRBJ2-1; D may be TRBD2 (6 bases). CDR3 length: 17 residues. The V gene's germline CDR1 is MNHNS and CDR2 SASEGT. Trimming stripped 2 bases from V and 7 bases from J, with 21 bases between. CDR3 coding DNA: TGTGCCAGCAGTGAACGATGGGGCGGGAAGGCGGGAAATGAGCAGTTCTTC. Its translation: CASSERWGGKAGNEQFF.

There are many counts of this clonotype. The V call is TRBV5-1, the J call TRBJ2-2; the D is unclear. Germline CDR1 is SGHRS and CDR2 is YFSETQ. The CDR3 is 12 residues long. The V end was cut by 2 bases, the J end by 6 bases, with 5 bases between. Written as DNA, the CDR3 is TGCGCCAGCAGCTTACAGTCCGGGGAGCTGTTTTTT. Translating it yields CASSLQSGELFF.

This clonotype was detected ten times or more. This sequence joins TRBV7-2 and TRBJ2-7; 7 bases are a match to TRBD1. V lost 5 bases to trimming and J lost 5 bases; unmatched junction nucleotides: 6. Germline V CDR1 and CDR2: SGHTA, FQGNSA. CDR3 length equals 13 residues. The CDR3 region has the DNA TGTGCCAGCAGCGAGCCAGACAGGGACGAGCAGTACTTC. Translating gives CASSEPDRDEQYF.

This clonotype occurred a few times. The V call is TRBV5-1, the J call TRBJ1-1; D possibly corresponds to TRBD1 (6 bases). The CDR3 is 14 residues long. The V and J ends lost 3 bases and 7 bases respectively, with 16 bases between them. Germline values: CDR1 SGHRS, CDR2 YFSETQ. The CDR3 sequence is CASSSGQRGVEAFF. The CDR3 DNA is TGCGCCAGCAGCTCAGGACAGCGGGGGGTTGAAGCTTTCTTT.

There are many counts of this clonotype. The CDR3 spells CARGDFGHKRYNEQFF. The CDR3 region has the DNA TGTGCCAGGGGGGACTTCGGACATAAGAGATACAATGAGCAGTTCTTC. The V and J genes are TRBV28 and TRBJ2-1, with D perhaps TRBD2 (6 bases). CDR3 length equals 16 residues. V lost 9 bases, J lost 4 bases, and 22 bases lay in between. Germline CDR1 reads MDHEN; CDR2 reads SYDVKM.